Listed here are 17 T cell receptor beta chains from one sample, sequenced in a study of T cell responses to AZD1222 COVID-19 vaccine. Clones were read by immunoSEQ multiplex PCR, and TCRdb kept only the in-frame ones, dropping some. Counted here are roughly 45,000 clones, about 74% occurring once; the ten biggest clones make up 5.5% to 8%. The input for sequencing was peripheral blood, taken on day 0 of AZD1222 vaccination. These receptor sequences come from an adult in good health.

The chain is built from TRBV10-1 and TRBJ1-3, with D uncertain. Trimming left V 3 bases short and J 0 bases short, with 6 bases between. CDR3 length: 14 amino acids. Germline CDR1 WNHNN, CDR2 SYGVQD (reference sequence). The DNA for the CDR3 is TGCGCCAGCAGTGATCTTACCTCTGGAAACACCATATATTTT. It is translated as CASSDLTSGNTIYF.

The chain combines TRBV7-2 with TRBJ2-2; D might be TRBD1 (6 bases). V dropped 2 bases and J dropped 3 bases, with 7 bases sitting between them. Germline CDR1 is SGHTA and CDR2 is FQGNSA. The CDR3 spans 14 residues. The CDR3 spells CASSLYRDTGELFF. The CDR3 DNA reads as TGTGCCAGCAGCTTATACAGGGACACCGGGGAGCTGTTTTTT.

This clone has only a few counts. The chain links TRBV3-1 (or the pseudogene TRBV3-2) to TRBJ1-2, with D tentatively TRBD1 (6 bases). Germline-derived CDR1 and CDR2 are LGHDT and YNNKEL (reference sequence). Trimming cost V 3 bases and J 8 bases, with 22 bases left between them. CDR3 length: 16 amino acids. The CDR3 loop reads CASSHPGGRGVGGYTF. CDR3 bases: TGTGCCAGCAGCCACCCTGGGGGCAGGGGCGTGGGCGGCTACACCTTC.

The gene calls are TRBV5-4 and TRBJ2-7, with TRBD1 identical over 12 bases. The germline CDR1 and CDR2 sequences are SGHNT and YYREEE (reference sequence). V was clipped by 1 base and J by 9 bases; unmatched bases: 8. This CDR3 is 15 amino acids long. CDR3 DNA sequence: TGTGCCAGCAGCTTGTTTAGAGGGGACAGGGGGCCGCAGTACTTC. Residues: CASSLFRGDRGPQYF.

This clone was picked up a small number of times. The genes are TRBV5-1 and TRBJ1-4; 7 nucleotides match TRBD1. This CDR3 contains 16 residues. Germline loops: CDR1 SGHRS, CDR2 YFSETQ. Trimming at V came to 4 bases and at J to 0 bases, leaving 6 bases not matched to a gene. CDR3 DNA sequence: TGCGCCAGCAGCACGACAGGGAGTTCAACTAATGAAAAACTGTTTTTT. This translates into CASSTTGSSTNEKLFF.

This chain links TRBV28 with TRBJ1-1, with D hard to call. The V gene's germline CDR1 is MDHEN and CDR2 SYDVKM. The V and J ends lost 3 bases and 4 bases respectively, with 3 bases between them. The CDR3 spans 11 residues. This chain's CDR3 is CASSFVTEAFF. The CDR3 coding sequence is TGTGCCAGCAGTTTCGTCACTGAAGCTTTCTTT.

The J gene is TRBJ2-7, the V gene TRBV28; D is ambiguous. The CDR3 is 12 residues long. Trimming left V 1 base short and J 3 bases short, with 4 bases between. Germline V lookup: CDR1 MDHEN, CDR2 SYDVKM. CDR3 sequence: CASSLSNYEQYV. The DNA of the CDR3 is TGTGCCAGCAGTTTATCCAACTACGAGCAGTACGTC.

The chain has TRBV5-1 and TRBJ2-2; D may be TRBD1 or TRBD2 (6 bases each). Germline lookup yields CDR1 SGHRS and CDR2 YFSETQ. Trimming pared 7 bases from V and 1 base from J, leaving 14 bases between. This CDR3 is 15 amino acids long. The CDR3: CASRGMDRNTGELFF. The CDR3 DNA follows: TGCGCCAGCCGGGGGATGGACAGGAACACCGGGGAGCTGTTTTTT.

This chain links TRBV7-2 with TRBJ2-5, with D maybe TRBD1 (6 bases). This CDR3 has 16 residues. Per the germline V gene, CDR1 is SGHTA and CDR2 is FQGNSA. Trimming removed 2 bases at V and 7 bases at J, with 20 bases between. The CDR3, as DNA: TGTGCCAGCAGCTTAATCCCTCTCGATGGCAGGGGGACCCAGTACTTC. This translates into CASSLIPLDGRGTQYF.

This rearrangement joins TRBV28 to TRBJ2-1; weak D call: TRBD2 (5 bases). Germline CDR1 and CDR2: MDHEN and SYDVKM. V dropped 8 bases and J dropped 0 bases, with 14 bases sitting between them. CDR3 size: 15 residues. In DNA, the CDR3 is TGTGCCAGCTCCCATGAGGGCCTCTCCTACAATGAGCAGTTCTTC. Protein sequence: CASSHEGLSYNEQFF. The complete variable domain, with remaining parts taken from reference TRBV28 and TRBJ2-1, reads DVKVTQSSRYLVKRTGEKVFLECVQDMDHENMFWYRQDPGLGLRLIYFSYDVKMKEKGDIPEGYSVSREKKERFSLILESASTNQTSMYLCASSHEGLSYNEQFFGPGTRLTVL.

The chain uses TRBV24-1 and TRBJ1-5; D gene ambiguous. Germline V gives CDR1 KGHDR, CDR2 SFDVKD. This CDR3 region has 12 residues. V dropped 5 bases and J dropped 11 bases, with 12 bases sitting between them. CDR3 nucleotide sequence: TGTGCCACCAGTGGACATCGAGAGGCCCAGCATTTT. Protein product: CATSGHREAQHF.

V gene TRBV27 combines with J gene TRBJ2-6, with TRBD1 as a possible D gene (5 bases). V gave up 3 bases and J gave up 4 bases, with 10 bases separating them. The length of the CDR3 is 15 residues. Germline V CDR1 and CDR2: MNHEY, SMNVEV (reference sequence). As DNA, the CDR3 is TGTGCCAGCAGTTTTAGACAGTCCGGGGCCAACGTCCTGACTTTC. Translation gives CASSFRQSGANVLTF.

The V gene is TRBV19, the J gene TRBJ1-1; no clear D gene. The CDR3 runs 12 residues. Trimming cost V 5 bases and J 1 base, with 5 bases left between them. The germline CDR1 and CDR2 sequences are LNHDA and SQIVND (reference sequence). CDR3 sequence (DNA): TGTGCCAGTAGTTCCCGGAACACTGAAGCTTTCTTT. It translates to CASSSRNTEAFF.

The V call is TRBV18, the J call TRBJ2-2; D is perhaps TRBD1 (6 bases). V dropped 3 bases and J dropped 5 bases, with 19 bases sitting between them. Per the germline V gene, CDR1 is KGHSH and CDR2 is LQKENI. The CDR3 runs to 17 residues. In DNA, the CDR3 is TGTGCCAGCTCACCGCTCTATCTACTACAGGGAACCGGGGAGCTGTTTTTT. Protein: CASSPLYLLQGTGELFF.

The rearrangement joins TRBV20-1 to TRBJ2-7; D ambiguous. Germline V gene sequence: CDR1 DFQATT, CDR2 SNEGSKA (reference sequence). The CDR3 is 11 residues long. The CDR3 loop is CSPTTSYEQYF. CDR3 coding DNA: TGCAGCCCCACTACCTCCTACGAGCAGTACTTC.

The J gene is TRBJ2-7, the V gene TRBV5-1; D call uncertain. Germline V gene sequence: CDR1 SGHRS, CDR2 YFSETQ. This CDR3 comprises 14 residues. Trimming left V 1 base short and J 0 bases short, with 8 bases between. CDR3 region: CASSLLASSYEQYF. The CDR3 bases are TGCGCCAGCAGCTTGTTGGCCAGCTCCTACGAGCAGTACTTC.

This sequence joins TRBV20-1 and TRBJ1-5; 7 bases line up with TRBD1. The CDR3 covers 15 residues. V was pared by 3 bases and J by 7 bases, with 12 bases of the junction left unmatched. Germline lookup yields CDR1 DFQATT and CDR2 SNEGSKA (reference sequence). This chain's CDR3 is CSASRTGPQGQPQHF. The DNA for the CDR3 is TGCAGTGCTAGTAGGACAGGACCCCAAGGGCAGCCCCAGCATTTT.